One sample yielded the 15 T cell receptor beta chains listed below, sequenced in a study of blood T cell repertoires in COVID-19. This table comes from immunoSEQ multiplex PCR, and its TCRdb copy is limited to in-frame clones, with some not included. In the table there are 200,000 or so clones, about nine tenths of which are singletons. The sample was peripheral blood. All receptors come from a woman aged 55-70 years with acute or convalescent COVID-19.

The CDR3 DNA reads as TGTGCCAGCAGCTTGACTACCCGCACAGATACGCAGTATTTT. Amino acid sequence: CASSLTTRTDTQYF. The V gene is TRBV7-2, the J gene TRBJ2-3, with a tentative D call TRBD2 (5 bases). Germline CDR1 SGHTA, CDR2 FQGNSA. The CDR3 loop spans 14 amino acids. Trimming shortened V by 3 bases and J by 1 base, and 8 bases separated the two germline ends.

V and J are TRBV6-5 and TRBJ1-2; the match to TRBD1 covers 9 bases. There are 15 residues in the CDR3. V was clipped by 8 bases and J by 2 bases; unmatched bases: 9. Germline V gene lookup returns CDR1 MNHEY and CDR2 SVGAGI. The CDR3 loop is CASGGLTGGNYGYTF. The CDR3, as DNA: TGTGCCAGCGGCGGCCTGACAGGGGGAAACTATGGCTACACCTTC.

A few counts support this clone. The V call is TRBV10-3, the J call TRBJ1-5; 7 bases agree with TRBD1. Germline values: CDR1 ENHRY, CDR2 SYGVKD. Germline trimming cut 6 bases from V and 0 bases from J; bases unmatched to any gene: 8. This CDR3 has 16 residues. This chain's CDR3 is CAIRPGTEDSNQPQHF. CDR3 bases: TGTGCCATCAGACCCGGGACAGAAGATAGCAATCAGCCCCAGCATTTT.

This clone showed up just a few times. The chain recombines TRBV28 with TRBJ2-5; D is unclear. The CDR3 sequence is 11 residues long. Trimming took off 8 bases at V and 2 bases at J, with 6 bases between the two ends. CDR1 and CDR2 from the germline V gene are MDHEN and SYDVKM. CDR3 nucleotides: TGTGCCAGCCGACTTCAAGAGACCCAGTACTTC. Its protein is CASRLQETQYF.

The chain couples TRBV29-1 to TRBJ1-1, with a possible D match to TRBD1 (5 bases). Trimming took off 6 bases at V and 1 base at J, with 12 bases between the two ends. The CDR3 has 13 residues. The germline V gene has CDR1 SQVTM and CDR2 ANQGSEA. CDR3 bases: TGCAGCGTCGCGGACACCGAGAACACTGAAGCTTTCTTT. Amino acid sequence: CSVADTENTEAFF.

The chain has TRBV6-5 and TRBJ1-2; D perhaps matches TRBD1 (6 bases). Per germline, CDR1 MNHEY and CDR2 SVGAGI. The CDR3 is made up of 15 amino acids. V lost 2 bases and J 2 bases, leaving 12 bases between the germline ends. The CDR3 DNA is TGTGCCAGCAGTTACGCAGGGGTCGGCAACTATGGCTACACCTTC. Translation: CASSYAGVGNYGYTF.

This clone was seen a handful of times. This chain links TRBV19 with TRBJ2-7; TRBD1 matches 11 bases. There are 15 residues in the CDR3. Germline CDR1 LNHDA, CDR2 SQIVND (reference sequence). V trimming: 7 bases; J trimming: 5 bases; junction bases outside the gene matches: 10. The CDR3 nucleotides read TGTGCCAGTACTCCTATGGACAGGGGGCAGCACGAGCAGTACTTC. This gives the protein CASTPMDRGQHEQYF. The entire variable domain, with the rest obtained from reference TRBV19 and TRBJ2-7, is as follows: DGGITQSPKYLFRKEGQNVTLSCEQNLNHDAMYWYRQDPGQGLRLIYYSQIVNDFQKGDIAEGYSVSREKKESFPLTVTSAQKNPTAFYLCASTPMDRGQHEQYFGPGTRLTVT.

On this clone itself: Relative to the germline gene, one junction end is altered; a read error may explain this. The rearrangement uses TRBV24-1 and TRBJ2-7; D possibly corresponds to TRBD1 (6 bases). The CDR3 contains 12 residues. In germline, CDR1 is KGHDR, CDR2 SFDVKD. The CDR3 bases are TGTGCCACCCCTCAGGGGCCAGCGTCAGGGCACTTC. Residues: CATPQGPASGHF.

The rearrangement joins TRBV28 to TRBJ2-1; D not resolved. Germline CDR1 reads MDHEN; CDR2 reads SYDVKM. V was cut by 6 bases and J by 4 bases, with 16 bases left in between. This CDR3 has 15 residues. CDR3 in amino acids: CASSFLTHKYNEQFF. DNA of the CDR3: TGTGCCAGCAGCTTCCTAACTCATAAATACAATGAGCAGTTCTTC.

This chain links TRBV6-4 with TRBJ1-5; D is uncertain. Trimming removed 6 bases at V and 2 bases at J, with 20 bases between. Per the germline V gene, CDR1 is MRHNA and CDR2 is SNTAGT. The CDR3 has 17 residues. Here the CDR3 DNA reads TGTGCCAGCAGCCGCTCCTTTAATTGGAGGGGCAATCAGCCCCAGCATTTT. It codes for CASSRSFNWRGNQPQHF.

The sample holds one count of this clone. This chain connects TRBV11-3 to TRBJ2-7; possible D gene TRBD2, 5 bases. V lost 2 bases and J lost 7, with 27 bases in between. The CDR3 length is 18 residues. Germline V CDR1 and CDR2: SGHNT, YENEEA. CDR3 residues: CASSLCHRVAGPTPEQYF. CDR3 coding DNA: TGTGCCAGCAGCTTATGTCATCGTGTCGCGGGCCCTACACCGGAGCAGTACTTC.

A few counts support this clone. The CDR3 is CAWSVDYGYTF. The CDR3 DNA sequence: TGTGCCTGGAGTGTCGACTATGGCTACACCTTC. J is TRBJ1-2 and V is TRBV30; no clear D. Trimming left V 0 bases short and J 3 bases short, with 2 bases between. The CDR3 contains 11 residues. Germline V gene sequence: CDR1 GTSNPN, CDR2 SVGIG (reference sequence).

V usage is TRBV7-9 and J usage is TRBJ2-1, with a tentative D call TRBD2 (6 bases). V gave up 6 bases and J gave up 0 bases, with 21 bases separating them. This CDR3 comprises 18 residues. Per germline, CDR1 SEHNR and CDR2 FQNEAQ (reference sequence). The CDR3 is CASSPRVRRDGSYNEQFF. As DNA, the CDR3 is TGTGCCAGCAGTCCCAGGGTCCGGCGGGATGGCTCCTACAATGAGCAGTTCTTC.

The V gene is TRBV6-5, the J gene TRBJ2-4; 8 nucleotides line up with TRBD1. The CDR3 is 15 amino acids. Germline V gives CDR1 MNHEY, CDR2 SVGAGI. V was clipped by 2 bases and J by 6 bases; unmatched bases: 6. The CDR3 is CASSYGRGQGNIQYF. The CDR3 DNA follows: TGTGCCAGCAGTTACGGACGAGGACAGGGAAACATTCAGTACTTC.

This rearrangement joins TRBV19 to TRBJ2-3; 14 nucleotides align to TRBD2. Germline V gene lookup returns CDR1 LNHDA and CDR2 SQIVND (reference sequence). This CDR3 contains 16 residues. With V trimmed by 5 bases and J by 6 bases, 7 bases remained unmatched. CDR3: CASSSRTSGGRDTQYF. The CDR3 DNA reads as TGTGCCAGTAGTTCGCGGACTAGCGGGGGGCGGGATACGCAGTATTTT. The variable domain in full, with the rest retrieved from reference TRBV19 and TRBJ2-3, is DGGITQSPKYLFRKEGQNVTLSCEQNLNHDAMYWYRQDPGQGLRLIYYSQIVNDFQKGDIAEGYSVSREKKESFPLTVTSAQKNPTAFYLCASSSRTSGGRDTQYFGPGTRLTVL.